A selection of T cell receptor beta chains follows, all from one sample in a study of shared clonotypes between healthy human individuals. This table comes from immunoSEQ multiplex PCR, and its TCRdb copy is limited to in-frame clones, with some not included. The table records 650,000 to 750,000 clones, 60% to 80% of them present only once. The sample was memory CD4+ T cells sorted from blood. The source of these receptors is a woman younger than 45 in good health. Each CDR3 is given with its conserved first and last residue. Fields, in order: J gene, D gene, clone size, V gene, CDR3 protein, CDR3 DNA. The D gene is left open where the match is weak. Clone size is not always given. Where it is, it says once, few, many or a class for expanded clones.

TRBJ2-7,TRBD1,-,TRBV28,CATLTGVYEQYF,TGTGCCACCCTGACAGGGGTCTACGAGCAGTACTTC
TRBJ1-4,TRBD1,once,TRBV7-7,CASSLGQGSHEKLFF,TGTGCCAGCAGCTTAGGACAGGGGAGTCATGAAAAACTGTTTTTT
TRBJ1-2,-,-,TRBV29-1,CSVDLQEIGNYGYTF,TGCAGCGTTGATTTGCAAGAAATAGGGAACTATGGCTACACCTTC
TRBJ2-2,TRBD1,-,TRBV15,CATSRVGTGVTGELFF,TGTGCCACCAGCAGAGTCGGGACAGGGGTAACCGGGGAGCTGTTTTTT
TRBJ1-5,-,few,TRBV25-1,CASSESDSNQPQHF,TGTGCCAGCAGTGAATCTGACAGCAATCAGCCCCAGCATTTT
TRBJ1-2,-,once,TRBV5-1,CASSLRDIWGYTF,TGCGCCAGCAGCTTGCGAGACATCTGGGGCTACACCTTC
TRBJ2-3,-,few,TRBV6-6,CASSYNTDTQYF,TGTGCCAGCAGTTACAACACAGATACGCAGTATTTT
TRBJ1-4,TRBD1,-,TRBV5-4,CASSFRTGPNEKLFF,TGTGCCAGCAGCTTCCGGACAGGGCCTAATGAAAAACTGTTTTTT
TRBJ1-3,-,-,TRBV7-9,CASSLGGAGNTIYF,TGTGCCAGCAGCTTAGGAGGGGCAGGAAACACCATATATTTT
TRBJ2-4,-,-,TRBV28,CATNRDPTRNIQYF,TGTGCCACCAACCGGGACCCTACGAGGAACATTCAGTACTTC
TRBJ2-6,-,-,TRBV30,CAWSGGNGANVLTF,TGTGCCTGGAGTGGGGGTAACGGGGCCAACGTCCTGACTTTC
TRBJ1-2,TRBD1,-,TRBV6-6,CASSYRDRFSGYTF,TGTGCCAGCAGTTACAGGGACAGGTTTAGTGGCTACACCTTC
TRBJ2-7,-,-,TRBV6-1,CASATGYERGYEQYF,TGTGCCAGCGCGACAGGGTACGAGCGGGGCTACGAGCAGTACTTC
TRBJ1-2,-,-,TRBV5-1,CASSLESARQNGYTF,TGCGCCAGCAGCTTGGAATCCGCCAGACAGAATGGCTACACCTTC
TRBJ2-7,TRBD2,-,TRBV10-3,CATYTGTSGNYEQYF,TGTGCCACCTACACCGGGACTAGCGGGAACTACGAGCAGTACTTC
TRBJ2-7,TRBD1,-,TRBV6-1,CASSEVGGQGNYEQYF,TGTGCCAGCAGTGAAGTTGGGGGACAGGGAAACTACGAGCAGTACTTC
TRBJ2-4,TRBD1,-,TRBV28,CASSFMAGTGGQNIQYF,TGTGCCAGCAGTTTTATGGCCGGGACAGGGGGCCAAAACATTCAGTACTTC
TRBJ2-3,TRBD2,-,TRBV11-1,CASSLLAGVSTDTQYF,TGTGCCAGCAGCTTACTAGCGGGAGTGTCGACAGATACGCAGTATTTT
TRBJ2-7,-,few,TRBV4-2,CASSQASGPAYEQYF,TGTGCCAGCAGCCAAGCGAGTGGACCTGCCTACGAGCAGTACTTC
TRBJ1-1,-,few,TRBV11-2,CASSFSSGAGTEAFF,TGTGCCAGCAGCTTTAGTTCGGGGGCAGGCACTGAAGCTTTCTTT
TRBJ2-7,-,few,TRBV2,CAGGRDYEQYF,TGTGCCGGGGGCAGGGACTACGAGCAGTACTTC
TRBJ1-2,-,-,TRBV7-9,CASSFDDGYTF,TGTGCCAGCAGCTTTGATGATGGCTACACCTTC
TRBJ2-7,TRBD1,-,TRBV18,CASSRTGYEQYF,TGTGCCAGCTCACGGACAGGTTACGAGCAGTACTTC
TRBJ2-7,-,-,TRBV7-2,CASSMTRGSLNEQYF,TGTGCCAGCAGCATGACTCGGGGTAGCCTTAACGAGCAGTACTTC
TRBJ2-2,-,many,TRBV7-8,CASSFGGSNTGELFF,TGTGCCAGCAGCTTTGGGGGCAGTAACACCGGGGAGCTGTTTTTT
TRBJ2-3,TRBD2,-,TRBV11-3,CASSPRTSGTSDTQYF,TGTGCCAGCAGCCCCCGGACTAGCGGGACATCGGATACGCAGTATTTT
TRBJ1-1,-,-,TRBV5-1,CASSLATVNTEAFF,TGCGCCAGCAGCTTGGCGACGGTGAACACTGAAGCTTTCTTT
TRBJ2-6,-,-,TRBV7-3,CASSPYEHESGANVLTF,TGTGCCAGCAGCCCCTACGAACACGAGTCTGGGGCCAACGTCCTGACTTTC
TRBJ1-1,-,-,TRBV18,CASSPPRARHTEAFF,TGTGCCAGCTCACCACCCAGGGCAAGACACACTGAAGCTTTCTTT
TRBJ2-7,-,-,TRBV27,CASSPAGRGSYEQYF,TGTGCCAGCAGTCCCGCGGGCAGGGGCTCCTACGAGCAGTACTTC
TRBJ2-4,-,-,TRBV5-4,CASSPPGASGAKNIQYF,TGTGCCAGCAGCCCCCCGGGGGCATCAGGAGCCAAAAACATTCAGTACTTC
TRBJ2-2,TRBD2,-,TRBV4-1,CASSPIPIWTSGPTGELFF,TGCGCCAGCAGCCCAATCCCAATTTGGACTAGCGGGCCCACCGGGGAGCTGTTTTTT
TRBJ2-1,-,-,TRBV7-9,CASSLAGAGYNEQFF,TGTGCCAGCAGCTTAGCGGGAGCCGGCTACAATGAGCAGTTCTTC